This TCR beta chain was found in a study of cytomegalovirus exposure and HLA in healthy donors. Trimming removed 6 bases at V and 6 bases at J, with 17 bases between. The CDR3 is made up of 13 amino acids. Per germline, CDR1 GTSNPN and CDR2 SVGIG (reference sequence). Researchers ran the PCR with 60 Vbeta and 13 Jbeta primers. Some clones are missing from TCRdb's copy, which holds only in-frame ones; the method was immunoSEQ multiplex PCR. The sample lists around 65,000 clones, approximately 60% seen once, with about 3% in the top ten. Specimen: PBMCs. This clonotype was obtained from a man aged 30 to 39 in good health and CMV-seronegative. The V call is TRBV30, the J call TRBJ1-2; the D gene is possibly TRBD1 (6 bases). DNA of the CDR3: TGTGCCTGCGACGGCAGGGGAACTCATGGCTACACCTTC. Encoded protein: CACDGRGTHGYTF.